One sample yielded the 6 T cell receptor beta chains listed below, sequenced in a study of blood T cell repertoires in COVID-19. The repertoire was sequenced with immunoSEQ multiplex PCR; TCRdb's copy has only in-frame clones and lacks some. The sample contains around 620,000 clones, approximately 90% of which appear only once. The sequenced sample was peripheral blood. These receptors were obtained from a woman aged 18-35 years with acute or convalescent COVID-19.

The chain combines TRBV5-1 with TRBJ2-7; 7 nucleotides match TRBD1. The V gene's germline CDR1 is SGHRS and CDR2 YFSETQ. CDR3 length: 14 residues. Trimming removed 3 bases from V and 0 bases from J; junction bases left unmatched: 3. The CDR3 spells CASSWDSLSYEQYF. For the CDR3, the DNA is TGCGCCAGCAGCTGGGACAGCCTCTCCTACGAGCAGTACTTC.

The gene calls are TRBV6-6 and TRBJ1-6; D unclear. The V and J ends lost 7 bases and 2 bases respectively, with 15 bases between them. Germline V lookup: CDR1 MNHNY, CDR2 SVGAGI (reference sequence). This CDR3 has 16 residues. The CDR3 coding sequence is TGTGCCAGCAACGAACCCTTTAACACCTATAATTCACCCCTCCACTTT. Translated: CASNEPFNTYNSPLHF.

This clone has just one count. The V and J genes are TRBV7-3 and TRBJ1-3; no reliable D call. The V end lost 2 bases, the J end lost 4 bases, and 6 bases lay between the germline ends. This CDR3 region has 13 residues. CDR1 SGHTA and CDR2 FQGTGA come from the germline V gene. The CDR3 bases are TGTGCCAGCAGCTTAGGGCCCGGAAACACCATATATTTT. Protein sequence: CASSLGPGNTIYF.

This clone occurred a few times. The rearrangement uses TRBV5-1 and TRBJ2-7; no clear D gene. Per the germline V gene, CDR1 is SGHRS and CDR2 is YFSETQ. V was shortened by 0 bases and J by 7 bases, with 11 bases between the two germline ends. This CDR3 has 13 amino acids. Here the CDR3 reads CASSLDGRSEQYF. CDR3 sequence (DNA): TGCGCCAGCAGCTTGGACGGCAGGTCGGAGCAGTACTTC.

The chain couples TRBV11-2 to TRBJ1-1; D gene ambiguous. V was cut by 1 base and J by 2 bases, with 5 bases left in between. The CDR3 consists of 13 residues. Germline CDR1 reads SGHAT; CDR2 reads FQNNGV. CDR3 loop: CASSLAPNTEAFF. The CDR3 region has the DNA TGTGCCAGCAGCTTAGCCCCTAACACTGAAGCTTTCTTT.

The CDR3 is CATSRSGGGGANVLTF. Written as DNA, the CDR3 is TGTGCCACCAGCCGATCAGGGGGCGGTGGGGCCAACGTCCTGACTTTC. This chain connects TRBV24-1 to TRBJ2-6; TRBD1 aligns across 8 bases. The J segment lost 3 bases and the V segment lost 7 bases, leaving 7 bases of the junction unmatched. Germline CDR1 KGHDR, CDR2 SFDVKD. This CDR3 has 16 residues.